This is a list of T cell receptor beta chains from one sample in a study of CD8+ T cells in alopecia areata. The table came from immunoSEQ multiplex PCR; TCRdb's copy has only in-frame clones and leaves some out. The sample has hundreds of thousands of clones; 35% to 45% are singletons. This material consisted of CD4+ T cells sorted from blood, taken around week 30, from a patient treated with tofacitinib. These receptors originate from a human donor with alopecia areata. The CDR3 runs from the conserved cysteine through the conserved F or W. A D gene is named only where the DNA matches it firmly. Part of the rows lack a size; the others show once, few, many or a class for expanded clones.

clone size | D gene | J gene | V gene | CDR3 protein | CDR3 DNA
few | . | TRBJ2-7 | TRBV20-1 | CSASIAREQYF | TGCAGTGCTTCAATCGCTCGAGAGCAGTACTTC
. | TRBD2 | TRBJ2-3 | TRBV6-1 | CASSAGLAADTQYF | TGTGCCAGCAGTGCGGGACTAGCCGCAGATACGCAGTATTTT
. | TRBD2 | TRBJ2-1 | TRBV27 | CASSLTSGSGEQFF | TGTGCCAGCAGTTTAACTAGCGGGAGTGGGGAGCAGTTCTTC
few | . | TRBJ1-2 | TRBV2 | CASTQLGNYGYTF | TGTGCCAGCACGCAGTTGGGGAACTATGGCTACACCTTC
few | TRBD2 | TRBJ2-7 | TRBV4-1 | CASSLEEGRVYEQYF | TGCGCCAGCAGCCTGGAAGAGGGGAGGGTCTACGAGCAGTACTTC
few | . | TRBJ1-6 | TRBV7-2 | CASNSNRDSPLHF | TGTGCCAGCAACTCAAACAGGGATTCACCCCTCCACTTT
. | . | TRBJ1-5 | TRBV29-1 | CSVGVEGNSNQPQHF | TGCAGCGTTGGGGTGGAGGGGAATAGCAATCAGCCCCAGCATTTT
. | . | TRBJ2-2 | TRBV14 | CASSQVGTGELFF | TGTGCCAGCAGTCAAGTGGGGACCGGGGAGCTGTTTTTT
few | . | TRBJ1-1 | TRBV5-4 | CASRADRLNTEAFF | TGTGCCAGCAGAGCGGACAGACTGAACACTGAAGCTTTCTTT
. | TRBD2 | TRBJ2-1 | TRBV18 | CASSPLAGGYNEQFF | TGTGCCAGCTCACCACTCGCGGGAGGCTACAATGAGCAGTTCTTC
few | . | TRBJ2-5 | TRBV30 | CAWSVLETQYF | TGTGCCTGGAGTGTACTAGAGACCCAGTACTTC
. | TRBD2 | TRBJ2-5 | TRBV25-1 | CASSIAGGTQYF | TGTGCCAGCAGTATAGCGGGCGGGACCCAGTACTTC
few | . | TRBJ1-2 | TRBV30 | CAWSVLSPGGYTF | TGTGCCTGGAGTGTACTTTCACCAGGGGGCTACACCTTC
few | TRBD2 | TRBJ2-3 | TRBV5-4 | CASSLGLADTDTQYF | TGTGCCAGCAGCTTGGGGCTAGCGGACACAGATACGCAGTATTTT
few | TRBD2 | TRBJ2-5 | TRBV29-1 | CSVEDPYSGTSVQETQYF | TGCAGCGTTGAAGATCCTTATTCCGGGACTAGCGTCCAAGAGACCCAGTACTTC
few | TRBD1 | TRBJ2-1 | TRBV7-3 | CASSLTTPTGAPYNEQFF | TGTGCCAGCAGCTTAACGACCCCCACAGGGGCCCCCTACAATGAGCAGTTCTTC
few | . | TRBJ1-1 | TRBV6-6 | CATRGEAFF | TGTGCCACCCGAGGAGAAGCTTTCTTT
few | TRBD1 | TRBJ2-6 | TRBV14 | CASRYRGGGANVLTF | TGTGCCAGCAGATACAGGGGCGGTGGGGCCAACGTCCTGACTTTC
. | TRBD1 | TRBJ1-6 | TRBV18 | CASSQGQGNSPLHF | TGTGCCAGCTCACAGGGACAGGGGAATTCACCCCTCCACTTT
. | TRBD1 | TRBJ1-1 | TRBV11-2 | CASSLENRGHTEAFF | TGTGCCAGCAGCTTAGAAAACAGGGGGCACACTGAAGCTTTCTTT
. | . | TRBJ2-1 | TRBV2 | CASSAGWPYYNEQFF | TGTGCCAGCAGTGCAGGATGGCCCTATTACAATGAGCAGTTCTTC
. | . | TRBJ1-1 | TRBV25-1 | CASSGFGGVAFF | TGTGCCAGCAGTGGATTCGGAGGGGTAGCTTTCTTT
. | . | TRBJ1-2 | TRBV30 | CAWSVSYGGGCTF | TGTGCCTGGAGTGTATCGTATGGCGGGGGATGCACCTTC
few | . | TRBJ2-1 | TRBV2 | CASTTGAKQFF | TGTGCCAGCACCACCGGGGCAAAGCAGTTCTTC
many | TRBD2 | TRBJ2-3 | TRBV5-1 | CASSALAGGMGTDTQYF | TGCGCCAGCAGCGCCCTAGCGGGGGGTATGGGCACAGATACGCAGTATTTT
few | . | TRBJ2-1 | TRBV27 | CASSLRGRGAYNEQFF | TGTGCCAGCAGTTTAAGAGGGAGAGGAGCCTACAATGAGCAGTTCTTC
. | . | TRBJ1-1 | TRBV2 | CASSDWGNTEAFF | TGTGCCAGCAGTGATTGGGGGAACACTGAAGCTTTCTTT
. | . | TRBJ1-2 | TRBV29-1 | CSVVEDRRAYGYTF | TGCAGCGTTGTTGAGGACAGACGTGCCTATGGCTACACCTTC
. | . | TRBJ1-1 | TRBV28 | CASSYTTGNTEAFF | TGTGCCAGCAGTTACACGACAGGGAACACTGAAGCTTTCTTT
. | . | TRBJ1-1 | TRBV5-1 | CASSLGIDEAFF | TGCGCCAGCAGCTTGGGGATCGACGAAGCTTTCTTT
few | TRBD1 | TRBJ2-3 | TRBV2 | CASSIQGARTDTQYF | TGTGCCAGCAGTATACAGGGGGCGCGCACAGATACGCAGTATTTT
few | . | TRBJ2-4 | TRBV6-1 | CATFRGPTKNIQYF | TGTGCCACCTTCCGGGGGCCAACCAAAAACATTCAGTACTTC
. | . | TRBJ1-6 | TRBV7-9 | CASSQEGGPYSPLHF | TGTGCCAGCAGCCAAGAAGGGGGGCCCTATTCACCCCTCCACTTT
. | . | TRBJ1-1 | TRBV2 | CASTGGIEAFF | TGTGCCAGCACGGGAGGGATTGAAGCTTTCTTT
few | TRBD1 | TRBJ2-2 | TRBV27 | CASSSAGTGSGELFF | TGTGCCAGCAGTTCCGCCGGGACAGGGTCCGGGGAGCTGTTTTTT
few | . | TRBJ1-2 | TRBV29-1 | CSVGTGLYYGYTF | TGCAGCGTTGGGACCGGACTTTACTATGGCTACACCTTC
. | . | TRBJ2-3 | TRBV6-1 | CAATRGDTQYF | TGTGCCGCCACAAGGGGGGATACGCAGTATTTT
. | . | TRBJ1-1 | TRBV29-1 | CSVETGTRNTEAFF | TGCAGCGTTGAAACCGGGACACGGAACACTGAAGCTTTCTTT
. | . | TRBJ2-3 | TRBV7-9 | CASSLDRVADTQYF | TGTGCCAGCAGCTTAGACAGGGTAGCAGATACGCAGTATTTT
few | . | TRBJ2-3 | TRBV4-1 | CASSQDRTGRTDTQYF | TGCGCCAGCAGCCAAGATCGTACGGGAAGGACAGATACGCAGTATTTT
. | . | TRBJ1-2 | TRBV18 | CASSPRDKERGYTF | TGTGCCAGCTCACCCCGGGACAAGGAAAGGGGCTACACCTTC
few | . | TRBJ1-5 | TRBV7-9 | CASSTGYADGRSNQPQHF | TGTGCCAGCAGCACGGGGTATGCCGACGGTCGGAGCAATCAGCCCCAGCATTTT
few | . | TRBJ2-5 | TRBV7-9 | CASSFREPRGSTQYF | TGTGCCAGCAGCTTCAGGGAACCCAGGGGATCGACCCAGTACTTC
. | TRBD1 | TRBJ1-6 | TRBV27 | CASSLFAQGSGSPLHF | TGTGCCAGCAGTTTGTTCGCACAGGGGTCCGGTTCACCCCTCCACTTT
few | . | TRBJ1-2 | TRBV28 | CASAVRSYGYTF | TGTGCCAGCGCGGTCAGAAGCTATGGCTACACCTTC
. | TRBD1 | TRBJ1-2 | TRBV30 | CAWSGDRGNYGYTF | TGTGCCTGGAGTGGTGACAGGGGGAACTATGGCTACACCTTC
. | . | TRBJ2-2 | TRBV30 | CAWSNPIIQGMLFF | TGTGCCTGGAGCAACCCGATTATACAGGGTATGCTGTTTTTT
few | TRBD1 | TRBJ2-7 | TRBV5-1 | CASSLGDREPYEQYF | TGCGCCAGCAGCTTGGGGGACAGGGAACCATACGAGCAGTACTTC
. | TRBD1 | TRBJ2-4 | TRBV7-2 | CANEGTGEVIQYF | TGTGCCAACGAAGGGACAGGGGAAGTAATTCAGTACTTC
few | . | TRBJ2-4 | TRBV25-1 | CASSESTLGAKNIQYF | TGTGCCAGCAGTGAATCGACCCTAGGGGCCAAAAACATTCAGTACTTC
. | . | TRBJ2-7 | TRBV2 | CASKSGYEQYF | TGTGCCAGCAAATCCGGCTACGAGCAGTACTTC